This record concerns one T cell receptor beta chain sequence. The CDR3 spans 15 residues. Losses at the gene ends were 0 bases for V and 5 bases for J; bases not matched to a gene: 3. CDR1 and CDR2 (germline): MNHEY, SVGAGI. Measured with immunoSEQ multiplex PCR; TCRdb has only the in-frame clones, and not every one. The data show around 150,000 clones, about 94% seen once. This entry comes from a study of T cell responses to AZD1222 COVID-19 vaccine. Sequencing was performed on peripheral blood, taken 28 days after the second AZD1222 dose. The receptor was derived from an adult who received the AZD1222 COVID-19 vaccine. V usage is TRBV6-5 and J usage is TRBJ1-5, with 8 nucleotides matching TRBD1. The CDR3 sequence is CASSYSRGRDQPQHF. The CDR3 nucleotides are TGTGCCAGCAGTTACTCCAGGGGGCGGGATCAGCCCCAGCATTTT.